A selection of T cell receptor beta chains follows, all from one sample in a study of beta chain features in type 1 diabetes. Sequencing was performed with immunoSEQ multiplex PCR; in TCRdb, only in-frame clones are kept and a portion is missing. The table shows over 500,000 clones, with around 15% occurring only once. The sequenced sample consisted of naive CD4+ T cells from blood. The source is a man between 18 and 29 years old in good health. The CDR3 runs from the conserved cysteine through the conserved F or W. The D gene is left open where the match is weak. Clone size is not always given. Where it is, it says once, few, many or a class for expanded clones.

>TRBJ1-2|TRBV28|NA|NA
TGTGCCAGCAGTCCGGGAGGGTTCTATGGCTACACCTTC
CASSPGGFYGYTF
>TRBJ2-7|TRBV7-2|TRBD2|few
TGTGCCAGCAGCTTACAGCGGGAGACCTACGAGCAGTACTTC
CASSLQRETYEQYF
>TRBJ2-2|TRBV5-1|NA|NA
TGCGCCAGCAGCTCCGGACGGATTCTGGGGGCCGGGGAGCTGTTTTTT
CASSSGRILGAGELFF
>TRBJ2-5|TRBV7-6|NA|few
TGTGCCAGCAGCCGGGCCCCAAATGGAGAGACCCAGTACTTC
CASSRAPNGETQYF
>TRBJ2-6|TRBV5-1|NA|NA
TGCGCCAGCAGCTTAGGCTCTGGGGCCAACGTCCTGACTTTC
CASSLGSGANVLTF
>TRBJ2-1|TRBV28|NA|few
TGTGCCAGCAGTTTACCCAGAGGCTTCGGAGTTCGACAGTTCTTC
CASSLPRGFGVRQFF
>TRBJ2-1|TRBV11-3|TRBD1|few
TGTGCCAGCAGCCCCCGGGACAGGGCCAATGAGCAGTTCTTC
CASSPRDRANEQFF
>TRBJ1-2|TRBV7-3|NA|NA
TGTGCCAGCAGCTCAGACCCCCCATATGGCTACACCTTC
CASSSDPPYGYTF
>TRBJ2-7|TRBV7-2|TRBD2|few
TGTGCCAGCAGCTTAGGCGGGAGTGTCCTCGAGCAGTACTTC
CASSLGGSVLEQYF
>TRBJ2-7|TRBV10-3|TRBD1|NA
TGTGCCATCAGTTCCGCAAAGGGACAGATCTACGAGCAGTACTTC
CAISSAKGQIYEQYF
>TRBJ1-4|TRBV7-9|NA|NA
TGTGCCAGCAGCTTCGAGAACGGTGGGAAACTGTTTTTT
CASSFENGGKLFF
>TRBJ2-7|TRBV20-1|TRBD1|few
TGCAGTGCTAGAGAGGGGACAGCGAAGGCCTTC
CSAREGTAKAF
>TRBJ1-3|TRBV7-9|NA|few
TGTGCCAGCAGCTTAGTACAGGCGAGCTCTGGAAACACCATATATTTT
CASSLVQASSGNTIYF
>TRBJ1-5|TRBV7-2|NA|NA
TGTGCCAGCAGCTTAGCCGTCAATCAGCCCCAGCATTTT
CASSLAVNQPQHF